The 2 T cell receptor beta chains reported below all come from one sample, sequenced in a study of cytomegalovirus exposure and HLA in healthy donors. PCR was performed using 60 Vbeta and 13 Jbeta primers. The method was immunoSEQ multiplex PCR; TCRdb's version includes in-frame clones alone and lacks a portion of them. The data contain around 230,000 clones, over 75% of them singletons. The specimen was PBMCs. The receptors originated from a male donor in good health and CMV-seronegative.

In this sample, this clone turned up once. This chain uses TRBV9 with TRBJ1-2; no definite D call. This CDR3 has 13 residues. V lost 0 bases and J 3 bases, leaving 6 bases between the germline ends. From germline, CDR1 is SGDLS and CDR2 YYNGEE. CDR3 loop: CASSVGRDYGYTF. CDR3 bases: TGTGCCAGCAGCGTAGGTCGAGACTATGGCTACACCTTC.

The CDR3 spells CASSQDRGSSYNEQFF. The CDR3 DNA reads TGCGCCAGCAGCCAAGATCGAGGAAGCTCCTACAATGAGCAGTTCTTC. The chain links TRBV4-3 to TRBJ2-1; D unclear. Germline CDR1 reads LGHNA; CDR2 reads YSLEER. The CDR3 is 16 residues long. Trimming took off 0 bases at V and 0 bases at J, with 9 bases between the two ends.